One TCR beta chain is described in this entry. Its antigen is undetermined. Described time point: after dendritic cell vaccination, including at tumor progression/relapse. Only patients with spare fresh-frozen tumor and over two years of follow-up were included. No glioblastoma patient carried an isocitrate dehydrogenase mutation. The sample is drawn from a study of glioma-infiltrating T cells after dendritic cell vaccination. On the study more broadly: Patients had newly diagnosed or recurrent glioblastoma and received dendritic cell vaccines.

The study, taken as a whole, reports: Higher TCR clonality did not directly relate to longer survival.

Losses at the gene ends were 6 bases for V and 2 bases for J; bases not matched to a gene: 5. Germline V gene sequence: CDR1 LNHDA, CDR2 SQIVND (reference sequence). The CDR3 is 15 residues long. Clones were read by immunoSEQ multiplex PCR, and TCRdb kept only the in-frame ones, dropping some. The table has some 90,000 clones, more than 80% seen once. The sample here was blood, taken after dendritic cell vaccination. This rearrangement joins TRBV19 to TRBJ1-5, with 9 bases that match TRBD1. The sequence derives from a human donor with glioblastoma. This CDR3 reads CASSNTGGGNQPQHF. CDR3 nucleotides: TGTGCCAGTAGCAATACAGGGGGCGGCAATCAGCCCCAGCATTTT.